The T cell receptor beta chain under discussion was sequenced for a study of early T cells in non-severe SARS-CoV-2 infection. Across the whole study: The authors sequenced bulk RNA from unsorted whole blood, leaving chains unpaired.

Individual cDNA molecules each received unique molecular identifiers attached to them. In TCRdb, the 5' RACE reads were re-called with MiXCR into one record per CDR3 protein. Here the sample spans around 88,000 distinct CDR3 sequences, roughly an eighth being singletons. This clonotype occurred a few times. Its antigen is unidentified. General study results and limits: The matching step, a VDJdb search, favored anti-spike CD8 responses and missed private and CD4 specificities.

Sample: whole blood. This TCR was sampled from an adult who was a healthcare worker with PCR-confirmed SARS-CoV-2 infection or an uninfected control (not recorded which).

The CDR3 bases are TGTGCCAGCAGCTCGACCACAGATACGCAGTATTTT. This gives the protein CASSSTTDTQYF. This sequence joins TRBV5-5 and TRBJ2-3, with D uncertain. The length of the CDR3 is 12 residues. V lost 3 bases and J 2 bases, leaving 4 bases between the germline ends. From germline, CDR1 is SGHKS and CDR2 YYEKEE (reference sequence). The variable domain in full, with the rest retrieved from reference TRBV5-5 and TRBJ2-3, is DAGVTQSPTHLIKTRGQQVTLRCSPISGHKSVSWYQQVLGQGPQFIFQYYEKEERGRGNFPDRFSARQFPNYSSELNVNALLLGDSALYLCASSSTTDTQYFGPGTRLTVL.